The next 25 T cell receptor beta chains were all read from a single sample in a study of OX40 agonist ivuxolimab in advanced cancers. The assay was immunoSEQ multiplex PCR, and TCRdb's table has in-frame clones only and misses some. The sample consists of around 60,000 clones, approximately 90% of them appearing once. The material sequenced was CD4+ or CD8+ T cells sorted from blood, taken in a trial of the OX40 agonist ivuxolimab. These receptors were collected from an adult with an advanced solid tumor such as melanoma, head and neck, liver or kidney cancer.

The rearrangement links TRBV5-4 to TRBJ2-3, with unresolved D. The V end lost 0 bases, the J end lost 2 bases, and 10 bases lay between the germline ends. Germline V CDR1 and CDR2: SGHNT, YYREEE (reference sequence). CDR3 size: 15 residues. The CDR3 region is CASSLAGETTDTQYF. CDR3 DNA: TGTGCCAGCAGCTTGGCCGGCGAAACCACAGATACGCAGTATTTT.

The rearrangement links TRBV4-1 to TRBJ1-2, with 7 bases that match TRBD1. V dropped 4 bases and J dropped 4; count of bases not matched to a gene: 9. In germline, CDR1 is MGHRA, CDR2 YSYEKL. CDR3 size: 15 residues. DNA of the CDR3: TGCGCCAGCAGCCTACCCCGGGACAGTGTCTATGGCTACACCTTC. This encodes CASSLPRDSVYGYTF.

This chain joins TRBV27 and TRBJ2-7; the match to TRBD2 covers 7 bases. With V trimmed by 7 bases and J by 3 bases, 6 bases remained unmatched. There are 13 residues in the CDR3. Germline V CDR1 and CDR2: MNHEY, SMNVEV (reference sequence). The CDR3 region has the DNA TGTGCCAGCACCCCCGGGACTAACTACGAGCAGTACTTC. Its translation: CASTPGTNYEQYF.

This chain links TRBV28 with TRBJ1-4, with a possible D match to TRBD1 (6 bases). Between the trimmed V and J ends, which lost 1 base and 7 bases, there was a span of 19 bases. The germline gives CDR1 MDHEN, CDR2 SYDVKM. The CDR3 covers 17 residues. CDR3 coding DNA: TGTGCCAGCAGTTTATCTATCGGGGGCGCCATTGGTGAAAAACTGTTTTTT. Amino acids: CASSLSIGGAIGEKLFF. Complete variable domain (other parts from reference TRBV28 and TRBJ1-4): DVKVTQSSRYLVKRTGEKVFLECVQDMDHENMFWYRQDPGLGLRLIYFSYDVKMKEKGDIPEGYSVSREKKERFSLILESASTNQTSMYLCASSLSIGGAIGEKLFFGSGTQLSVL.

The rearrangement joins TRBV10-3 to TRBJ1-5; D is unresolved. Trimming took off 3 bases at V and 4 bases at J, with 13 bases between the two ends. Germline loops: CDR1 ENHRY, CDR2 SYGVKD. The CDR3 sequence is 15 residues long. CDR3 bases: TGTGCCATCAGTGATGGGAGCGAGCTGAATCAGCCCCAGCATTTT. Protein product: CAISDGSELNQPQHF.

V and J are TRBV15 and TRBJ2-1; 7 bases agree with TRBD2. The CDR3 spans 17 residues. Germline lookup yields CDR1 LNHNV and CDR2 YYDKDF (reference sequence). J lost 8 bases, V lost 5 bases, and 18 bases had no gene match. The CDR3 reads CATSPISRESRKDEQFF. For the CDR3, the DNA is TGTGCCACCAGCCCTATCTCGCGGGAGAGTCGCAAGGATGAGCAGTTCTTC.

This chain connects TRBV29-1 to TRBJ1-3; D unclear. The CDR3 has 11 amino acids. Germline loops: CDR1 SQVTM, CDR2 ANQGSEA. V gave up 7 bases and J gave up 4 bases, with 8 bases separating them. For the CDR3, the DNA is TGCAGCGGGGCAGGAGGAAACACCATATATTTT. Translation gives CSGAGGNTIYF. Full variable domain (rest looked up from reference TRBV29-1 and TRBJ1-3): SAVISQKPSRDICQRGTSLTIQCQVDSQVTMMFWYRQQPGQSLTLIATANQGSEATYESGFVIDKFPISRPNLTFSTLTVSNMSPEDSSIYLCSGAGGNTIYFGEGSWLTVV.

V usage is TRBV6-1 and J usage is TRBJ2-5; 12 bases fit TRBD2. The CDR3 sequence is 15 residues long. V shed 6 bases, J shed 5 bases, and the junction held 7 bases outside the gene matches. The V gene's germline CDR1 is MNHNS and CDR2 SASEGT. Here the CDR3 DNA reads TGTGCCAGCAGCCCGACTAGCGGGAGTGCGGAGACCCAGTACTTC. It encodes CASSPTSGSAETQYF.

The chain uses TRBV27 and TRBJ1-2; D is possibly TRBD1 (5 bases). The germline V gene encodes CDR1 MNHEY and CDR2 SMNVEV (reference sequence). Trimming left V 8 bases short and J 8 bases short, with 27 bases between. The CDR3 is 16 residues long. DNA of the CDR3: TGTGCCAGCGACAGTGATGGGACCAAGACGCGCTTAGGCTACACCTTC. Its translation: CASDSDGTKTRLGYTF.

This clone was recorded a few times. The chain links TRBV4-1 to TRBJ1-4; no reliable D call. V was clipped by 4 bases and J by 4 bases, with 13 bases between them. Per germline, CDR1 MGHRA and CDR2 YSYEKL. This CDR3 is 15 amino acids long. The CDR3 loop reads CASSRRTELNEKLFF. CDR3 sequence (DNA): TGCGCCAGCAGCCGGCGTACAGAGCTTAATGAAAAACTGTTTTTT.

As DNA, the CDR3 is TGTGCCAGCAGCTTAAGTGGGTTAGCCTACGAGCAGTACTTC. Protein product: CASSLSGLAYEQYF. V gene TRBV7-6 combines with J gene TRBJ2-7; no reliable D call. Trimming pared 2 bases from V and 2 bases from J, leaving 10 bases between. CDR1 SGHVS and CDR2 FNYEAQ come from the germline V gene. The length of the CDR3 is 14 residues. Looking up the rest from reference TRBV7-6 and TRBJ2-7 gives the full variable domain: GAGVSQSPRYKVTKRGQDVALRCDPISGHVSLYWYRQALGQGPEFLTYFNYEAQQDKSGLPNDRFSAERPEGSISTLTIQRTEQRDSAMYRCASSLSGLAYEQYFGPGTRLTVT.

The CDR3 DNA reads as TGTGCCAGCAGTTGGGAGCGGGAGTCCGGGGAGGGTGAGCAGTTCTTC. Its translation is CASSWERESGEGEQFF. This rearrangement joins TRBV6-5 to TRBJ2-1; 8 bases fit TRBD2. V lost 4 bases to trimming and J lost 9 bases; unmatched junction nucleotides: 14. In germline, CDR1 is MNHEY, CDR2 SVGAGI. This CDR3 spans 16 amino acids.

The V gene is TRBV5-6, the J gene TRBJ2-7, with TRBD2 as a possible D gene (5 bases). This CDR3 contains 16 residues. V was pared by 3 bases and J by 3 bases, with 19 bases between. CDR1 is SGHDT, CDR2 YYEEEE, per germline. CDR3 residues: CASSSFTDWEIYEQYF. CDR3 sequence (DNA): TGTGCCAGCAGCTCATTCACGGACTGGGAGATCTACGAGCAGTACTTC.

The chain is built from TRBV19 and TRBJ2-1; possibly TRBD2 for D (5 bases). Trimming took off 5 bases at V and 7 bases at J, with 12 bases between the two ends. CDR3 size: 13 residues. Germline CDR1 is LNHDA and CDR2 is SQIVND (reference sequence). CDR3 loop: CASSLMTGNEQFF. CDR3 nucleotide sequence: TGTGCCAGTAGTTTAATGACGGGAAATGAGCAGTTCTTC.

V gene TRBV15 combines with J gene TRBJ2-4; the D gene is possibly TRBD1 (5 bases). The V gene lost 0 bases and the J gene lost 6 bases, with 15 bases spanning the gap. This CDR3 contains 16 residues. Germline-derived CDR1 and CDR2 are LNHNV and YYDKDF (reference sequence). CDR3: CATSRDHETDTNIQYF. The CDR3 coding sequence is TGTGCCACCAGCAGAGATCACGAGACAGACACAAACATTCAGTACTTC.

The rearrangement links TRBV4-3 to TRBJ1-6, with 7 bases identical to TRBD1. J was trimmed by 9 bases and V by 1 base; bases with no gene match: 6. Germline CDR1 is LGHNA and CDR2 is YSLEER. The length of the CDR3 is 15 residues. CDR3: CASSQGRDRVSPLHF. The CDR3 DNA is TGCGCCAGCAGCCAAGGTCGAGACAGGGTTTCACCCCTCCACTTT.

V usage is TRBV28 and J usage is TRBJ1-1, with no clear D. Trimming stripped 4 bases from V and 4 bases from J, with 4 bases between. This CDR3 comprises 11 residues. Germline loops: CDR1 MDHEN, CDR2 SYDVKM. The CDR3 DNA follows: TGTGCCAGCAGTTGGGGCACTGAAGCTTTCTTT. Translated, it gives CASSWGTEAFF.

The chain is built from TRBV25-1 and TRBJ2-3; either TRBD1 or TRBD2 may supply D (5 bases each). The CDR3 contains 16 residues. CDR1 MGHDK and CDR2 SYGVNS come from the germline V gene. V lost 1 base and J 2 bases, leaving 13 bases between the germline ends. The CDR3 sequence: CASSEFNGTPTDTQYF. In DNA form, the CDR3 reads TGTGCCAGCAGTGAATTTAACGGGACCCCCACAGATACGCAGTATTTT.

The chain is built from TRBV7-9 and TRBJ2-1; TRBD2 agrees at 7 bases. J lost 0 bases, V lost 5 bases, and 4 bases had no gene match. Germline V CDR1 and CDR2: SEHNR, FQNEAQ (reference sequence). This CDR3 spans 15 amino acids. CDR3 protein: CASSAPGGSYNEQFF. In DNA, the CDR3 is TGTGCCAGCAGCGCACCGGGGGGCTCCTACAATGAGCAGTTCTTC.

This clone appeared a single time. This sequence joins TRBV11-2 and TRBJ2-7, with TRBD1 matching over 10 bases. The CDR3 totals 15 residues. Trimming removed 6 bases from V and 3 bases from J; junction bases left unmatched: 8. Per the germline V gene, CDR1 is SGHAT and CDR2 is FQNNGV. CDR3 protein: CASSPRGQGFYEQYF. The CDR3 DNA sequence: TGTGCCAGCAGTCCTCGGGGACAGGGGTTCTACGAGCAGTACTTC. Looking up the rest from reference TRBV11-2 and TRBJ2-7 gives the full variable domain: EAGVAQSPRYKIIEKRQSVAFWCNPISGHATLYWYQQILGQGPKLLIQFQNNGVVDDSQLPKDRFSAERLKGVDSTLKIQPAKLEDSAVYLCASSPRGQGFYEQYFGPGTRLTVT.

The genes are TRBV6-5 and TRBJ2-1; no definite D call. Germline lookup yields CDR1 MNHEY and CDR2 SVGAGI. V shed 5 bases and J shed 0 bases, with 5 bases lying between them. The CDR3 runs to 13 residues. The CDR3 DNA reads TGTGCCAGCAGTCTCAACTCCTACAATGAGCAGTTCTTC. Encoded protein: CASSLNSYNEQFF.

The chain couples TRBV4-1 to TRBJ2-7; 7 bases map to TRBD1. There are 16 residues in the CDR3. Germline-derived CDR1 and CDR2 are MGHRA and YSYEKL. V trimming: 2 bases; J trimming: 0 bases; junction bases outside the gene matches: 7. Here the CDR3 DNA reads TGCGCCAGCAGCCAATCACCAGGGGGTAGCTCCTACGAGCAGTACTTC. The encoded protein is CASSQSPGGSSYEQYF.

CDR3 sequence: CASSSQGALYGYTF. As DNA, the CDR3 is TGTGCCAGCAGCTCTCAGGGGGCCCTCTATGGCTACACCTTC. The rearrangement joins TRBV7-9 to TRBJ1-2, with TRBD1 matching 8 bases. V shed 4 bases, J shed 4 bases, and the junction held 5 bases outside the gene matches. The CDR3 consists of 14 residues. CDR1 is SEHNR and CDR2 is FQNEAQ in the germline V gene (reference sequence).

V is TRBV19 and J is TRBJ1-2, with D unclear. Trimming took 2 bases from V and 4 from J, leaving 8 bases between them. Germline-derived CDR1 and CDR2 are LNHDA and SQIVND (reference sequence). There are 13 residues in the CDR3. DNA of the CDR3: TGTGCCAGTAGTATAAATGAAATCTATGGCTACACCTTC. Its protein product is CASSINEIYGYTF.

The chain has TRBV5-5 and TRBJ2-7, with 10 bases fitting TRBD2. Looked up from germline, CDR1 is SGHKS and CDR2 is YYEKEE (reference sequence). After removal of 4 bases from V and 4 bases from J, the junction contained 8 bases not matched to a gene. The CDR3 totals 15 residues. CDR3 sequence reads: CASSHPASGSYEQYF. The CDR3 nucleotides are TGTGCCAGCAGCCACCCCGCTAGCGGGAGTTACGAGCAGTACTTC.